Listed here is a single T cell receptor (beta chain). Its target is unknown. V shed 4 bases and J 7 bases; nucleotides not matched to a gene: 8. Germline V CDR1 and CDR2: SGHVS, FNYEAQ. CDR3 length equals 16 residues. These data belong to a study of PD-L1 blockade in urothelial cancer. Study-level information: Blood analysis took place 3 weeks (second dose) and 6 weeks after treatment start. Median T cell yield per blood sample was about 140,000 cells. Overall study findings and caveats: Tumor-associated clones in blood expanded more at 3 weeks in durable-benefit patients.

Measured with immunoSEQ multiplex PCR; TCRdb has only the in-frame clones, and not every one. In the table there are tens of thousands of clones, roughly 87% of which are singletons. The cohort comprised individuals with locally advanced or metastatic urothelial carcinoma. Sequenced material: PBMCs, taken around atezolizumab (anti-PD-L1) treatment. The receptor was derived from a man in his sixties or seventies with urothelial cancer. The chain employs TRBV7-6 and TRBJ2-1, with 12 bases identical to TRBD1. The CDR3 spells CASSYLGTGGGNEQFF. The CDR3 nucleotides read TGTGCCAGCAGCTACCTCGGGACAGGGGGCGGGAATGAGCAGTTCTTC.